This T cell receptor beta chain was identified during a study of shared clonotypes between healthy human individuals. In the study overall: Per donor, three plates held CD4 naive cells, three held CD4 memory, two held CD8 naive and one held CD8 memory.

Several immunoSEQ plates held equal portions of the genomic DNA taken from each subset. Clones were read by immunoSEQ multiplex PCR, and TCRdb kept only the in-frame ones, dropping some. The sample lists about 1,800,000 clones; less than 95% were seen once. With respect to this clone: The antigen is not known.

Findings of the study overall: Sampling included only blood; tissue repertoires likely differ. Depth of sequencing was expected to influence donor clonotype sharing.

CD8 cells regarded as naive lacked CD45RO, were positively chosen for CCR7, and omitted terminally differentiated effector memory CD45RA+ cells. Germline assignment: CDR1 LNHDA and CDR2 SQIVND (reference sequence). The CDR3 length is 16 residues. Trimming cost V 3 bases and J 1 base; bases outside gene matches: 6. The chain carries TRBV19 and TRBJ1-1; 9 nucleotides match TRBD1. The sequence was collected from a man aged 18 to 29 in good health. The specimen sequenced was naive CD8+ T cells sorted from blood. The CDR3 sequence: CASSIPTGGRNTEAFF. The CDR3 nucleotides read TGTGCCAGTAGTATCCCGACAGGGGGGAGGAACACTGAAGCTTTCTTT.